One sample yielded the 6 T cell receptor beta chains listed below, sequenced in a study of blood T cell repertoires in COVID-19. Libraries were prepared by immunoSEQ multiplex PCR; TCRdb keeps only in-frame clonotypes and omits some of them. The table shows about 190,000 clones, with roughly 90% occurring only once. The specimen was peripheral blood. These receptor sequences come from a man aged 50 or older with acute or convalescent COVID-19.

Only a few counts were recorded for this clone. This chain connects TRBV28 to TRBJ1-4; 8 bases match TRBD1. Germline-derived CDR1 and CDR2 are MDHEN and SYDVKM. This CDR3 region has 16 residues. J lost 4 bases, V lost 5 bases, and 9 bases had no gene match. The CDR3 is CASSTIGQGGNEKLFF. In DNA form, the CDR3 reads TGTGCCAGCAGTACAATCGGACAGGGAGGTAATGAAAAACTGTTTTTT.

This clone has a handful of counts. The chain carries TRBV28 and TRBJ1-5; 7 bases align to TRBD1. The CDR3 spans 15 residues. Per the germline V gene, CDR1 is MDHEN and CDR2 is SYDVKM. The junction had 9 bases not matched to a gene; V was cut back by 7 bases and J by 3 bases. The CDR3 sequence: CASKGGTANNQPQHF. The CDR3 coding sequence is TGTGCCAGCAAAGGGGGCACAGCGAACAATCAGCCCCAGCATTTT.

This rearrangement joins TRBV25-1 to TRBJ2-5; 10 positions match TRBD2. Per the germline V gene, CDR1 is MGHDK and CDR2 is SYGVNS. The CDR3 loop spans 15 amino acids. Trimming at V came to 6 bases and at J to 1 base, leaving 5 bases not matched to a gene. The CDR3 DNA reads as TGTGCCAGCAGAATAGCGGGGGGTAGCCAAGAGACCCAGTACTTC. This sequence encodes CASRIAGGSQETQYF. The complete variable domain, with remaining parts taken from reference TRBV25-1 and TRBJ2-5, reads EADIYQTPRYLVIGTGKKITLECSQTMGHDKMYWYQQDPGMELHLIHYSYGVNSTEKGDLSSESTVSRIRTEHFPLTLESARPSHTSQYLCASRIAGGSQETQYFGPGTRLLVL.

The chain recombines TRBV5-4 with TRBJ2-6; maybe TRBD2 (6 bases). The CDR3 consists of 15 residues. V dropped 1 base and J dropped 2 bases, with 7 bases sitting between them. CDR1 is SGHNT and CDR2 is YYREEE in the germline V gene (reference sequence). CDR3 coding DNA: TGTGCCAGCAGCTTGCCGGGGGCTGGGGCCAACGTCCTGACTTTC. Protein product: CASSLPGAGANVLTF.

This chain connects TRBV21-1 to TRBJ1-4. TRBV21-1 is annotated as a pseudogene. The CDR3 has 11 amino acids. CDR3 sequence reads: CASSTDEKLFF. The CDR3 coding sequence is TGTGCCAGCAGCACTGATGAAAAACTGTTTTTT.

This chain uses TRBV6-2 or TRBV6-3 with TRBJ2-1; D not certain. V lost 5 bases, J lost 9 bases, and 11 bases lay in between. CDR3 length: 12 amino acids. The germline CDR1 and CDR2 sequences are MNHEY and SVGEGT. CDR3 coding DNA: TGTGCCAGCAGTCCCCTGAGTATTGAGCAGTTCTTC. Translated: CASSPLSIEQFF.